This T cell receptor beta chain was observed in a study of OX40 agonist ivuxolimab in advanced cancers. Patients were ineligible given autoimmune disease history or systemic immunosuppression. Study outcomes and limitations: CD4+ and CD8+ blood T cells expanded clonally by week 6 at 0.1 to 3.0 mg/kg. In the 0.1-3.0 mg/kg groups, partial responders showed among the lowest expansion.

Regarding this clone: Its cognate antigen is unknown.

The table came from immunoSEQ multiplex PCR; TCRdb's copy has only in-frame clones and leaves some out. This sample has tens of thousands of clones, with over 65% found just once. The CDR3 consists of 15 residues. V shed 4 bases and J 1 base; nucleotides not matched to a gene: 5. Germline values: CDR1 ENHRY, CDR2 SYGVKD. The genes are TRBV10-3 and TRBJ2-5, with 8 positions matching TRBD2. Sequenced here: CD4+ or CD8+ T cells sorted from blood, sampled in a trial of the OX40 agonist ivuxolimab. This TCR was recovered from an adult with an advanced solid tumor such as melanoma, head and neck, liver or kidney cancer. CDR3 nucleotide sequence: TGTGCCATCAGTGGTTCGGGGGGGCCCCAAGAGACCCAGTACTTC. Translated: CAISGSGGPQETQYF.